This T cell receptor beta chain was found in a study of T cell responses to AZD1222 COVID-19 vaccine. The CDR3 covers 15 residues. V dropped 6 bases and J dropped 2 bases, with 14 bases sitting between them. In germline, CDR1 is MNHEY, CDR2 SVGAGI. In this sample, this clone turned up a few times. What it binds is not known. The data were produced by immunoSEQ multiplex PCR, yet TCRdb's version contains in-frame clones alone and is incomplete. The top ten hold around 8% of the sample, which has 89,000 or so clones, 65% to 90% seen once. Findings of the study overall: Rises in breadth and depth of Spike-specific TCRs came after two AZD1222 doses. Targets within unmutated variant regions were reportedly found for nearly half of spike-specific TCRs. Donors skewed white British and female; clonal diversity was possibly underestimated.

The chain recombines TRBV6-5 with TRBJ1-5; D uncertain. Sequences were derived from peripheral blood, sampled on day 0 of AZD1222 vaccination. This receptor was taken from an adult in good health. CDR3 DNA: TGTGCCAGCAGCCCCCAGATCGGTGGCAATCAGCCCCAGCATTTT. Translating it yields CASSPQIGGNQPQHF.